The clone carrying this T cell receptor beta chain has more than one count but fewer than ten. Its target is not known. This record comes from a study of T-cell reconstitution after alpha-beta-depleted transplantation in children. General study findings and limits: The authors attributed T-cell counts and diversity one year after transplant mostly to newly produced T cells. Alpha-beta T cells about two months after transplant reportedly derived from several hundred expanded graft clones.

Germline loops: CDR1 SGHVS, CDR2 FNYEAQ. Trimming took off 5 bases at V and 4 bases at J, with 12 bases between the two ends. The CDR3 spans 14 residues. Unique molecular identifiers were incorporated during preparation of the TCRbeta library. TCRdb called the PCR reads again in MiXCR, with one record for every CDR3 protein. The sample records 800,000 to 1,000,000 distinct CDR3 sequences, about 26% being singletons. The receptor was isolated from a boy under three years old who had a stem cell transplant for SCID, so the T cells may come from the graft donor. This material consisted of PBMCs, mostly from graft donor cells, taken 360 days after TCRalphabeta/CD19-depleted stem cell transplant. The chain recombines TRBV7-6 with TRBJ1-3; D gene ambiguous. The CDR3 DNA reads TGTGCCAGCAGCCGAAGCCAAGTAGGAAACACCATATATTTT. Encoded protein: CASSRSQVGNTIYF.